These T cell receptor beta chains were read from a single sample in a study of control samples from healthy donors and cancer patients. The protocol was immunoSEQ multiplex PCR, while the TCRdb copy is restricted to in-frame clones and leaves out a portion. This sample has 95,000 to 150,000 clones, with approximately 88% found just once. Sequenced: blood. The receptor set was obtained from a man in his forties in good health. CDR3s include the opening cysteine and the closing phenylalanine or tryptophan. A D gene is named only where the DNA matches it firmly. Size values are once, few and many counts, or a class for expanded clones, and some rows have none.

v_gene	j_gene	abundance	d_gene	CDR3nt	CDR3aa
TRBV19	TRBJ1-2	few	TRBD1	TGTGCCACCCGGGACAGGGGGAACTATGGCTACACCTTC	CATRDRGNYGYTF
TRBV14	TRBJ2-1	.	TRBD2	TGTGCCAGCAGCCAAGATACGGGGGGGCCTCGGTATGAGCAGTTCTTC	CASSQDTGGPRYEQFF
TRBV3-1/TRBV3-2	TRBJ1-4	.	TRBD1	TGTGCCAGCAGCCACCCGACAGGGGAGAGTGAAAAACTGTTTTTT	CASSHPTGESEKLFF
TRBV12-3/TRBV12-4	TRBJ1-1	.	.	TGTGCCAGCAGTTTCGTGGGGACTGAAGCTTTCTTT	CASSFVGTEAFF
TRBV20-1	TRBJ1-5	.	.	TGCAGTGCTAGTAAGGGGGACATCAATCAGCCCCAGCATTTT	CSASKGDINQPQHF
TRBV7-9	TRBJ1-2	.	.	TGTGCCAGCAGCCAGGACTGGGCCGGAGGCTACACCTTC	CASSQDWAGGYTF
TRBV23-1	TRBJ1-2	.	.	TGCGCCAGGAGCCCACCAGGGGGCTACACCTTC	CARSPPGGYTF
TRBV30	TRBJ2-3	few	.	TGTGCCTGGTCTCATCCGGGGACTACGCAGTATTTT	CAWSHPGTTQYF
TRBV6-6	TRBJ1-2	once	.	TGTGCCAGCAGTTACACCTTTAACTATGGCTACACCTTC	CASSYTFNYGYTF
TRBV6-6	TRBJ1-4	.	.	TGTGCCAGCAGTCCTCAGGGTTTAGGGGAAAAACTGTTTTTT	CASSPQGLGEKLFF
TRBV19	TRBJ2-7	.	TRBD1	TGTGCCAGTAGTCCGGGGACAGGGCAAAGCGAGCAGTACTTC	CASSPGTGQSEQYF
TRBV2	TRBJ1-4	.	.	TGTGCCAGCAGTGACGGGACACTCAATGAAAAACTGTTTTTT	CASSDGTLNEKLFF
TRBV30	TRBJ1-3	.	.	TGTGCTTACACACCGGGACAACTCTCTGGAAACACCATATATTTT	CAYTPGQLSGNTIYF
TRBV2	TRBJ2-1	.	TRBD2	TGTGCCAGCAGTGAACAGCGGGGGTCCAATGAGCAGTTCTTC	CASSEQRGSNEQFF
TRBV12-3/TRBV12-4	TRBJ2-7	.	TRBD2	TGTGCCAGCTCTAGCGGAACATACGAGCAGTACTTC	CASSSGTYEQYF
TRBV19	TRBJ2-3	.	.	TGTGCCAGTAGTATAGGGACGCGAGGCAGGTCAGATACGCAGTATTTT	CASSIGTRGRSDTQYF
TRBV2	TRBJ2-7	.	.	TGTGCCAGCAGTGAAGGCAGGGTAACCTACGAGCAGTACTTC	CASSEGRVTYEQYF
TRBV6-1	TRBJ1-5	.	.	TGTGCCAGCAGTGAAGGGGCAGGGGCGAGCCAGCCCCAGCATTTT	CASSEGAGASQPQHF
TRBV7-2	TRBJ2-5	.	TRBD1	TGTGCCAGCAGCTTAGCCGGGACAGAAGAGACCCAGTACTTC	CASSLAGTEETQYF
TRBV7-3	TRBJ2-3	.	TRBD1	TGTGCCAGCAGCCGGGACAGAAGCACAGATACGCAGTATTTT	CASSRDRSTDTQYF
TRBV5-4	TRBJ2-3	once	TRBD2	TGTGCCAGCAGCTTTGGACTAGACACAGATACGCAGTATTTT	CASSFGLDTDTQYF
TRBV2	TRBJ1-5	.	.	TGTGCCAGCAACCAGGGATTCAATCAGCCCCAGCATTTT	CASNQGFNQPQHF
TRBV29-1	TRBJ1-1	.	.	TGCAGCGTTGTAGGACAGATGAACACTGAAGCTTTCTTT	CSVVGQMNTEAFF
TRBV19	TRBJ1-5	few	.	TGTGCCAGTAGTCTGGGGACGGGGAATCAGCCCCAGCATTTT	CASSLGTGNQPQHF
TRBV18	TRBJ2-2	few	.	TGTGCCAGCTCACCAAGGAGTCAGGGGCCCACCGGGGAGCTGTTTTTT	CASSPRSQGPTGELFF
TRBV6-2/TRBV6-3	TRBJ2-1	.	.	TGTGCCAGCAGTTCGGGACTGACCTACAATGAGCAGTTCTTC	CASSSGLTYNEQFF
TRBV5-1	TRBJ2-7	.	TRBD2	TGCGCCAGCAGCTTTCTAGCGGGGACCAACTACGAGCAGTACTTC	CASSFLAGTNYEQYF
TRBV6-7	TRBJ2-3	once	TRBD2	TGTGCCAGCAGTTACTCGTCTCGGTCTAGCGGGGGGGCGGTCGTGTCAGATACGCAGTATTTT	CASSYSSRSSGGAVVSDTQYF
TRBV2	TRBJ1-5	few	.	TGTGCCAGCAAGCGACAGACCGAGCAGCCCCAGCATTTT	CASKRQTEQPQHF
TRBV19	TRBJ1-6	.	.	TGTGCCAGTAGTGCAGGGGAATATAATTCACCCCTCCACTTT	CASSAGEYNSPLHF
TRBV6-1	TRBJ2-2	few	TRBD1	TGTGCCAGCAGTGAGGGACAGGGTTGGACCGGGGAGCTGTTTTTT	CASSEGQGWTGELFF
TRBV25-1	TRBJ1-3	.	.	TGTGCCAGCAGCGCGGGCGACACGCCGCGTAGCACCATATATTTT	CASSAGDTPRSTIYF
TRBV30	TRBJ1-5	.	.	TGTGCCTGGAGTCCCCCCGGGAGCGGCAATCAGCCCCAGCATTTT	CAWSPPGSGNQPQHF
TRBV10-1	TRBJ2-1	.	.	TGCGCCCCTCCGTTGGGGGCCGTCGTTTTTGTTTCCGAAAATGAGCAGTTCTTC	CAPPLGAVVFVSENEQFF
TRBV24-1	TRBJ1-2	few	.	TGTGCCACCAGTGAGGACGGGGACTATGGGGGCTACACCTTC	CATSEDGDYGGYTF
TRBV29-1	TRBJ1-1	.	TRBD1	TGCAGCGCCCACCGCAGCACAGGGGGCGGAGACACTGAAGCTTTCTTT	CSAHRSTGGGDTEAFF
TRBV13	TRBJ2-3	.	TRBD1	TGTGCCAGCAGCTTAAGGGGGACAGTCACAGATACGCAGTATTTT	CASSLRGTVTDTQYF
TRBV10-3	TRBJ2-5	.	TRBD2	TGTGCCATCAGTGAGCCCGGGCGGGAGGGCGAGACCCAGTACTTC	CAISEPGREGETQYF
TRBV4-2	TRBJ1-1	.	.	TGTGCCAGCAGCCAAGCCCCTAACACTGAAGCTTTCTTT	CASSQAPNTEAFF
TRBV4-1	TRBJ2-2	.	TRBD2	TGCGCCAGCAGGGAAACTAGCGGGGGGATTTACACCGGGGAGCTGTTTTTT	CASRETSGGIYTGELFF
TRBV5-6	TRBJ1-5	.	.	TGTGCCAGCAGCTTGGCACAATCAAATCAGCCCCAGCATTTT	CASSLAQSNQPQHF
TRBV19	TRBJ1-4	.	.	TGTGCCAGTGAGACAGGAGAAAAACTGTTTTTT	CASETGEKLFF
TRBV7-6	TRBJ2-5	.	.	TGTGCCAGCACCCCCTCCGGGGCGGGGGAGACCCAGTACTTC	CASTPSGAGETQYF
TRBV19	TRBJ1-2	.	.	TGTGCCAGTAGTATCCCACCTTCGCCGGTGGCCTATGGCTACACCTTC	CASSIPPSPVAYGYTF
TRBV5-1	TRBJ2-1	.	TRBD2	TGCGCCAGCAGCTCTACGGGAAGTAGCGGGGGCTACAATGAGCAGTTCTTC	CASSSTGSSGGYNEQFF
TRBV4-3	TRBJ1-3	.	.	TGCGCCAGCAGCCAAAACCCACATGGGGGCTCTGGAAACACCATATATTTT	CASSQNPHGGSGNTIYF
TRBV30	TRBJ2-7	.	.	TGTGCCTGGAGTCCCAACACCTACGAGCAGTACTTC	CAWSPNTYEQYF
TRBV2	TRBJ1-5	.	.	TGTGCCAGCAGTGAAAGCAATCAGCCCCAGCATTTT	CASSESNQPQHF
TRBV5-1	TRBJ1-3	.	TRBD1	TGCGCCAGCAGCTTCAAGGGGGCGAACTCTGGAAACACCATATATTTT	CASSFKGANSGNTIYF
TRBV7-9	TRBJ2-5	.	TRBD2	TGTGCCAGCAGCCCCTACGGGCGGGGGGGGGCAGAGACCCAGTACTTC	CASSPYGRGGAETQYF
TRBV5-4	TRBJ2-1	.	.	TGTGCCAGCAGCTGGAGGGCGACGACCTCTACCTACAATGAGCAGTTCTTC	CASSWRATTSTYNEQFF
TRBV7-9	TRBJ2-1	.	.	TGTGCCAGCAGCTTAGGCAGGGTTAATGAGCAGTTCTTC	CASSLGRVNEQFF